This passage covers 26 T cell receptor beta chains from one sample sequenced in a study of CD8 T cells in Susac syndrome (dated by TCRdb to the late 2010s). The method behind the library was the immunoSEQ multiplex PCR assay. RNA was extracted using the RNeasy kit, and roughly 0.5 to 1 ug of the RNA was reverse transcribed with random hexamers. The public reads were quality trimmed at Q25 with fastp and then assembled into clones with MiXCR by TCRdb, keeping productive beta chains. Every entry covers one CDR3 protein and lists the most common genes and DNA from its rows. This sample lists 150,000 or so distinct CDR3 sequences; around 94% were detected once. The top ten clonotypes cover around 0.15% of the sample. Sequencing was performed on CD4+ T cells from PBMCs. The receptors here all came from a human donor in good health.

This clonotype has just one count. V and J are TRBV20-1 and TRBJ1-2; no clear D gene. Trimming removed 0 bases at V and 2 bases at J, with 7 bases between. The CDR3 totals 13 residues. From germline, CDR1 is DFQATT and CDR2 SNEGSKA (reference sequence). The CDR3 bases are TGCAGTGCTAGAGAGACATGGAACTATGGCTACACCTTC. Encoded protein: CSARETWNYGYTF.

The chain is built from TRBV4-3 and TRBJ2-7; the D call may be TRBD1 or TRBD2 (5 bases each). The CDR3 length is 15 residues. V lost 1 base to trimming and J lost 6 bases, with 16 bases between them. Germline CDR1 and CDR2: LGHNA and YSLEER. The CDR3, as DNA: TGCGCCAGCAGCCAAGCTTCAGGGAGCTTCTTCGAGCAGTACTTC. Its translation: CASSQASGSFFEQYF.

The gene calls are TRBV25-1 and TRBJ2-1; 10 bases map to TRBD2. The CDR3 consists of 14 residues. J was trimmed by 9 bases and V by 10 bases; bases with no gene match: 12. Germline V gene sequence: CDR1 MGHDK, CDR2 SYGVNS. Written as DNA, the CDR3 is TGTGCCACCAAATCCACTAGCGGGAACAGTGAGCAGTTCTTC. It yields the protein CATKSTSGNSEQFF.

The chain carries TRBV4-3 and TRBJ2-3; no definite D call. The germline V gene encodes CDR1 LGHNA and CDR2 YSLEER. The CDR3 has 17 residues. The V gene lost 0 bases and the J gene lost 1 base, with 14 bases spanning the gap. The CDR3 reads CASSQDTAWGGTDTQYF. CDR3 DNA: TGCGCCAGCAGCCAAGATACGGCGTGGGGTGGCACAGATACGCAGTATTTT.

V and J are TRBV4-1 and TRBJ2-5, with 12 bases fitting TRBD2. V gave up 1 base and J gave up 5 bases; unmatched junction bases: 8. This CDR3 is 17 amino acids long. Germline CDR1 reads MGHRA; CDR2 reads YSYEKL. The chain's CDR3 is CASSQGRTSGARETQYF. CDR3 nucleotide sequence: TGCGCCAGCAGCCAAGGGCGGACTAGCGGGGCGCGGGAGACCCAGTACTTC.

This clonotype was observed once. V and J are TRBV29-1 and TRBJ1-1; D remains ambiguous. V dropped 1 base and J dropped 0 bases, with 6 bases sitting between them. The CDR3 covers 13 residues. Germline lookup yields CDR1 SQVTM and CDR2 ANQGSEA. CDR3 sequence (DNA): TGCAGCGTTGAAGGCCTTATGAACACTGAAGCTTTCTTT. Its translation: CSVEGLMNTEAFF. Based on the CDR3 plus reference TRBV29-1 and TRBJ1-1, the full variable domain is SAVISQKPSRDICQRGTSLTIQCQVDSQVTMMFWYRQQPGQSLTLIATANQGSEATYESGFVIDKFPISRPNLTFSTLTVSNMSPEDSSIYLCSVEGLMNTEAFFGQGTRLTVV.

This sequence joins TRBV5-4 and TRBJ2-2; D is undetermined. Germline V gene data show CDR1 as SGHNT and CDR2 as YYREEE (reference sequence). V lost 4 bases and J 4 bases, leaving 11 bases between the germline ends. The CDR3 runs to 14 residues. CDR3 amino acids: CASSPRQATGELFF. The CDR3 nucleotides are TGTGCCAGCAGCCCAAGGCAGGCCACCGGGGAGCTGTTTTTT.

J is TRBJ2-7 and V is TRBV20-1; 10 bases are a match to TRBD2. With 0 bases clipped from V and 0 bases from J, the junction kept 2 bases outside the gene matches. Germline loops: CDR1 DFQATT, CDR2 SNEGSKA (reference sequence). The CDR3 consists of 15 residues. DNA of the CDR3: TGCAGTGCTAGAGATCGGACTAGCGGCTCCTACGAGCAGTACTTC. The encoded protein is CSARDRTSGSYEQYF.

The chain recombines TRBV25-1 with TRBJ2-7; the D call may be TRBD1 or TRBD2 (5 bases each). The germline V and J ends were trimmed by 3 bases and 0 bases, with 9 bases remaining between them. This CDR3 has 14 amino acids. CDR1 is MGHDK and CDR2 is SYGVNS in the germline V gene. CDR3 nucleotides: TGTGCCAGCAGTGATCCGGGGCCCTCCTACGAGCAGTACTTC. This gives the protein CASSDPGPSYEQYF.

V is TRBV29-1 and J is TRBJ2-3, with 8 positions matching TRBD2. CDR3 size: 15 residues. The trim removed 2 bases at V and 2 bases at J, leaving 6 bases unmatched. Germline assignment: CDR1 SQVTM and CDR2 ANQGSEA. CDR3 sequence (DNA): TGCAGCGTTGAATCCTTGCGGGGGGACACAGATACGCAGTATTTT. Residues: CSVESLRGDTDTQYF.

The chain is built from TRBV15 and TRBJ2-1; weak D call: TRBD2 (6 bases). In germline, CDR1 is LNHNV, CDR2 YYDKDF (reference sequence). CDR3 length equals 14 residues. Trimming took 8 bases from V and 0 from J, leaving 11 bases between them. This CDR3 is CATAGRSSYNEQFF. CDR3 coding DNA: TGTGCCACCGCGGGGAGGAGCTCCTACAATGAGCAGTTCTTC.

The V call is TRBV20-1, the J call TRBJ1-1; D is possibly TRBD1 (6 bases). The V gene's germline CDR1 is DFQATT and CDR2 SNEGSKA (reference sequence). Trimming took 5 bases from V and 4 from J, leaving 14 bases between them. CDR3 length: 13 amino acids. The CDR3 loop is CSAAQGSVTEAFF. In DNA, the CDR3 is TGCAGTGCTGCACAGGGATCGGTCACTGAAGCTTTCTTT.

The rearrangement joins TRBV6-6 to TRBJ1-1; D uncertain. Germline CDR1 MNHNY, CDR2 SVGAGI (reference sequence). Deletions cut 5 bases from V and 1 base from J, with 11 bases between. This CDR3 comprises 14 residues. CDR3 loop: CASSAPPGNTEAFF. As DNA, the CDR3 is TGTGCCAGCAGTGCACCCCCAGGGAACACTGAAGCTTTCTTT.

V usage is TRBV4-2 and J usage is TRBJ1-2; tentative D call: TRBD1 (5 bases). The ends were cut back, 0 bases at V and 8 bases at J, with 13 bases in the middle. This CDR3 contains 14 residues. Germline values: CDR1 LGHNA, CDR2 YNFKEQ. The CDR3 region is CASSQEGQGGGYTF. The CDR3, as DNA: TGTGCCAGCAGCCAAGAGGGCCAGGGCGGAGGCTACACCTTC.

This chain links TRBV6-4 with TRBJ1-2, with TRBD1 matching over 7 bases. This CDR3 spans 13 amino acids. Germline-derived CDR1 and CDR2 are MRHNA and SNTAGT. After removal of 4 bases from V and 4 bases from J, the junction contained 3 bases not matched to a gene. The CDR3 loop is CASSATGVYGYTF. The CDR3 DNA reads as TGTGCCAGCAGTGCCACAGGGGTCTATGGCTACACCTTC.

The chain couples TRBV12-3 or TRBV12-4 to TRBJ2-5; 12 nucleotides match TRBD2. The junction had 3 bases not matched to a gene; V was cut back by 3 bases and J by 1 base. The CDR3 contains 16 residues. This chain's CDR3 is CASSLLLAGGQETQYF. The CDR3 DNA sequence: TGTGCCAGCAGTTTGCTACTAGCGGGGGGCCAAGAGACCCAGTACTTC.

The chain recombines TRBV29-1 with TRBJ2-5; D possibly corresponds to TRBD2 (5 bases). Trimming shortened V by 6 bases and J by 5 bases, and 22 bases separated the two germline ends. The CDR3 has 15 amino acids. CDR1 SQVTM and CDR2 ANQGSEA come from the germline V gene. The CDR3 protein is CSVQTTRAGMETQYF. The DNA for the CDR3 is TGCAGCGTCCAAACCACTCGAGCCGGGATGGAGACCCAGTACTTC.

The chain is built from TRBV7-9 and TRBJ2-1; weak D call: TRBD1 (6 bases). V dropped 5 bases and J dropped 4 bases, with 9 bases sitting between them. The CDR3 covers 13 residues. Germline V gene data show CDR1 as SEHNR and CDR2 as FQNEAQ (reference sequence). The CDR3 here is CASSVTGYNEQFF. The DNA of the CDR3 is TGTGCCAGCAGCGTTACAGGGTACAATGAGCAGTTCTTC.

The J gene is TRBJ1-2, the V gene TRBV20-1; no firm D call. Germline assignment: CDR1 DFQATT and CDR2 SNEGSKA (reference sequence). The CDR3 runs 13 residues. V was cut by 1 base and J by 8 bases, with 14 bases left in between. The CDR3 nucleotides read TGCAGTGCTAGAGGCGAGGTAGAGTGGGGCTACACCTTC. This encodes CSARGEVEWGYTF.

This rearrangement joins TRBV7-2 to TRBJ2-5; D is unclear. Germline CDR1 is SGHTA and CDR2 is FQGNSA. The CDR3 totals 11 residues. Trimming stripped 4 bases from V and 5 bases from J, with 5 bases between. In DNA form, the CDR3 reads TGTGCCAGCAGCTCCGCCGAGACCCAGTACTTC. Its translation is CASSSAETQYF. The full variable domain, rest sourced from reference TRBV7-2 and TRBJ2-5, is GAGVSQSPSNKVTEKGKDVELRCDPISGHTALYWYRQSLGQGLEFLIYFQGNSAPDKSGLPSDRFSAERTGGSVSTLTIQRTQQEDSAVYLCASSSAETQYFGPGTRLLVL.

The chain joins TRBV20-1 to TRBJ2-1, with 8 positions matching TRBD2. V shed 3 bases, J shed 0 bases, and the junction held 7 bases outside the gene matches. The CDR3 has 16 amino acids. Germline V gene sequence: CDR1 DFQATT, CDR2 SNEGSKA (reference sequence). The CDR3 nucleotides read TGCAGTGCTAGCGGTAGCGGGGCGAGCTCCTACAATGAGCAGTTCTTC. Protein product: CSASGSGASSYNEQFF.

The chain carries TRBV9 and TRBJ2-7; 7 bases are a match to TRBD2. From germline, CDR1 is SGDLS and CDR2 YYNGEE. Trimming at V came to 0 bases and at J to 3 bases, leaving 6 bases not matched to a gene. The CDR3 length is 15 residues. This CDR3 is CASSVAGGSLYEQYF. CDR3 nucleotide sequence: TGTGCCAGCAGCGTAGCCGGCGGGAGCCTCTACGAGCAGTACTTC.

The chain couples TRBV9 to TRBJ1-2; D call uncertain. Between the trimmed V and J ends, which lost 3 bases and 4 bases, there was a span of 7 bases. The germline V gene encodes CDR1 SGDLS and CDR2 YYNGEE. The CDR3 loop spans 12 amino acids. The CDR3 DNA sequence: TGTGCCAGCAGCGCGGGATTCTATGGCTACACCTTC. It translates to CASSAGFYGYTF.

For the CDR3, the DNA is TGTGCCAGCAGCTCAAGGAGCGGGGCCAACAATGAGCAGTTCTTC. As protein: CASSSRSGANNEQFF. The chain couples TRBV7-2 to TRBJ2-1; TRBD2 matches 7 bases. With V trimmed by 4 bases and J by 5 bases, 8 bases remained unmatched. The CDR3 extends over 15 amino acids. Looked up from germline, CDR1 is SGHTA and CDR2 is FQGNSA.

V gene TRBV20-1 combines with J gene TRBJ2-1; 7 bases line up with TRBD1. CDR3 length equals 13 residues. J was trimmed by 8 bases and V by 4 bases; bases with no gene match: 8. In germline, CDR1 is DFQATT, CDR2 SNEGSKA (reference sequence). The CDR3 loop reads CSAKPHRGHEQFF. In DNA form, the CDR3 reads TGCAGTGCTAAACCCCACAGGGGCCATGAGCAGTTCTTC.

J is TRBJ2-5 and V is TRBV7-2; 8 bases are shared with TRBD2. Per germline, CDR1 SGHTA and CDR2 FQGNSA. The V gene end was trimmed by 2 bases and the J gene end by 5 bases; junction bases not matched to a gene: 4. The CDR3 sequence is 14 residues long. The CDR3 reads CASSLIPGGETQYF. In DNA, the CDR3 is TGTGCCAGCAGCTTAATACCGGGAGGGGAGACCCAGTACTTC. The complete variable domain, with remaining parts taken from reference TRBV7-2 and TRBJ2-5, reads GAGVSQSPSNKVTEKGKDVELRCDPISGHTALYWYRQSLGQGLEFLIYFQGNSAPDKSGLPSDRFSAERTGGSVSTLTIQRTQQEDSAVYLCASSLIPGGETQYFGPGTRLLVL.